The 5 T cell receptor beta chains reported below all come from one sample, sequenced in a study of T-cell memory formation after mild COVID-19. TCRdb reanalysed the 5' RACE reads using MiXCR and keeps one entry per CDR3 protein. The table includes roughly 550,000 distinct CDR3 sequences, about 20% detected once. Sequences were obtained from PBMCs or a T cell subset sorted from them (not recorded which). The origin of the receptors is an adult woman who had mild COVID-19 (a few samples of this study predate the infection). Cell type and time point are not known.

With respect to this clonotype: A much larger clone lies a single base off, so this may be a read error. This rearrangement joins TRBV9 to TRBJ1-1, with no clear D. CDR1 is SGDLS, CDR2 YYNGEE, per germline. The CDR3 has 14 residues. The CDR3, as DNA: TGTGCCAGCAGCGTAATGGTTGGGAGCACTGAAGCTTCCTTT. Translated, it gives CASSVMVGSTEASF. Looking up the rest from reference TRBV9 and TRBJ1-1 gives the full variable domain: DSGVTQTPKHLITATGQRVTLRCSPRSGDLSVYWYQQSLDQGLQFLIQYYNGEERAKGNILERFSAQQFPDLHSELNLSSLELGDSALYFCASSVMVGSTEASFGQGTRLTVV.

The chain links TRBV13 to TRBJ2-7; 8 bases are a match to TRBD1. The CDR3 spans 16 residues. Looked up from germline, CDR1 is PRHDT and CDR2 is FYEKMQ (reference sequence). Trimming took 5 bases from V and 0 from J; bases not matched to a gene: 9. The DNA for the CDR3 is TGTGCCAGCAGCCTTCGACAGGGGCGAAACTCCTACGAGCAGTACTTC. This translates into CASSLRQGRNSYEQYF.

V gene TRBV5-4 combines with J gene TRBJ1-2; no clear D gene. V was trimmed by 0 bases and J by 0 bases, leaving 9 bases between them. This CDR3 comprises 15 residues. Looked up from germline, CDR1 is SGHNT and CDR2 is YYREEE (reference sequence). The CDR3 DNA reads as TGTGCCAGCAGCTTGGCGGGAACCGCTAACTATGGCTACACCTTC. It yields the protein CASSLAGTANYGYTF.

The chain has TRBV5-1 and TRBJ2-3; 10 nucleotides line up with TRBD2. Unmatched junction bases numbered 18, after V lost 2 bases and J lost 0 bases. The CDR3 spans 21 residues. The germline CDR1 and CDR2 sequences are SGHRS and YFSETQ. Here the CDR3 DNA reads TGCGCCAGCAGCTTAGTCCCTCCGACTAGCGGGCGAACCGATAGCACAGATACGCAGTATTTT. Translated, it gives CASSLVPPTSGRTDSTDTQYF.

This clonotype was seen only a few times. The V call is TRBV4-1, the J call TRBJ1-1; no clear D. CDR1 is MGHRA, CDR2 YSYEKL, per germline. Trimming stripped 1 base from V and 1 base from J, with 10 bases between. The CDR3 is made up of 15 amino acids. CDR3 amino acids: CASSQGPTQNTEAFF. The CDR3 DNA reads TGCGCCAGCAGCCAAGGTCCCACCCAGAACACTGAAGCTTTCTTT.